This T cell receptor beta chain was identified during a study of blood T cell repertoires in COVID-19. Two negative PCRs, clearance, or symptom resolution characterized the recovered Cohort 3 donors. Clones were read by immunoSEQ multiplex PCR, and TCRdb kept only the in-frame ones, dropping some. In the table there are about 460,000 clones, roughly nine tenths of which are singletons. V dropped 6 bases and J dropped 0 bases, with 15 bases sitting between them. In germline, CDR1 is SQVTM, CDR2 ANQGSEA. The CDR3 is 15 amino acids. The TCR originated in a woman aged 55-69 years who had recovered from COVID-19. The J gene is TRBJ1-3, the V gene TRBV29-1; D uncertain. Source material: PBMCs or T cells enriched from blood (not recorded which). The CDR3 reads CSVAGNLNSGNTIYF. CDR3 DNA: TGCAGCGTCGCCGGGAACCTTAACTCTGGAAACACCATATATTTT.